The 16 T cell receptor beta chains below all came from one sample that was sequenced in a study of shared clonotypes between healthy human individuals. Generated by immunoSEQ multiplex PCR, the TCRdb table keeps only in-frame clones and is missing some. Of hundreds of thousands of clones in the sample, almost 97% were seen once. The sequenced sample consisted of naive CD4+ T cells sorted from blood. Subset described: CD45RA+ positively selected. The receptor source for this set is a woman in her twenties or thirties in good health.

In DNA, the CDR3 is TGTGCCAGTAGTATAGACAGCGTTGCTAACTATGGCTACACCTTC. This sequence encodes CASSIDSVANYGYTF. The chain has TRBV19 and TRBJ1-2; D unclear. The CDR3 sequence is 15 residues long. Germline V gives CDR1 LNHDA, CDR2 SQIVND (reference sequence). With 0 bases removed from V and 0 bases from J, the gap between germline ends came to 8 bases.

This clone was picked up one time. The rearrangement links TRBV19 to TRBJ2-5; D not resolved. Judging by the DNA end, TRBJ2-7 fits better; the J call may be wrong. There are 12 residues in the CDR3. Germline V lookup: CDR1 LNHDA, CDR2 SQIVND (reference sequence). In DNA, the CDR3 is TGTGCCAGTAGTATCTGGGGTTACGAGCAGTACTTC. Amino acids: CASSIWGYEQYF.

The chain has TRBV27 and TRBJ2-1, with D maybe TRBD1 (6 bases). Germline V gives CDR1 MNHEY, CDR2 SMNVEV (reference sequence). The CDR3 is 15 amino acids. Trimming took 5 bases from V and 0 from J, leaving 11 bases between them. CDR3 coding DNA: TGTGCCAGCAGTCGTCCACAGGGCTCCTACAATGAGCAGTTCTTC. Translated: CASSRPQGSYNEQFF.

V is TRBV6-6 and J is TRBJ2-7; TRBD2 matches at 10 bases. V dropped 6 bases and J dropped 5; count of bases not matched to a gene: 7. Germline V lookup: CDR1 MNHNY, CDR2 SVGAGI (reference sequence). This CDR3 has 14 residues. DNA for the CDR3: TGTGCCAGCAGCGCTAGCGGGAGATTCGACGAGCAGTACTTC. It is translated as CASSASGRFDEQYF.

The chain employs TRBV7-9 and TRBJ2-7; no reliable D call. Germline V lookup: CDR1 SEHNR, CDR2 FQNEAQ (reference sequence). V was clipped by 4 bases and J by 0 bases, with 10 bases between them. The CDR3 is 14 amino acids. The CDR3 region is CASSYGLRSYEQYF. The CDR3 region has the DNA TGTGCCAGCAGCTACGGATTGCGCTCCTACGAGCAGTACTTC. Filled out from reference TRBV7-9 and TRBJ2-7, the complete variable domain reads DTGVSQNPRHKITKRGQNVTFRCDPISEHNRLYWYRQTLGQGPEFLTYFQNEAQLEKSRLLSDRFSAERPKGSFSTLEIQRTEQGDSAMYLCASSYGLRSYEQYFGPGTRLTVT.

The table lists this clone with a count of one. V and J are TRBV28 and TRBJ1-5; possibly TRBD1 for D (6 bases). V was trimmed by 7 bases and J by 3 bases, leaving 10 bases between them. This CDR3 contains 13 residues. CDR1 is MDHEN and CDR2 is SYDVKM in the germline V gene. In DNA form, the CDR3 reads TGTGCCAGCATTCAGGGGCCCAATCAGCCCCAGCATTTT. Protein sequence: CASIQGPNQPQHF.

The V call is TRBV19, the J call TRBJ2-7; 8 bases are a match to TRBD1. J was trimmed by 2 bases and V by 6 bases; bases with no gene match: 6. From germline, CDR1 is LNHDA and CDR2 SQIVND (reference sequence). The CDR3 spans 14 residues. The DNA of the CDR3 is TGTGCCAGTAGGAGGACAGGGCTGACCTACGAGCAGTACTTC. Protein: CASRRTGLTYEQYF.

The CDR3 sequence: CASSLDREDQPQHF. The CDR3 bases are TGTGCCAGCAGCTTAGACAGAGAAGATCAGCCCCAGCATTTT. The chain joins TRBV7-9 to TRBJ1-5; D gene ambiguous. This CDR3 has 14 amino acids. Germline-derived CDR1 and CDR2 are SEHNR and FQNEAQ (reference sequence). V lost 1 base, J lost 5 bases, and 9 bases lay in between.

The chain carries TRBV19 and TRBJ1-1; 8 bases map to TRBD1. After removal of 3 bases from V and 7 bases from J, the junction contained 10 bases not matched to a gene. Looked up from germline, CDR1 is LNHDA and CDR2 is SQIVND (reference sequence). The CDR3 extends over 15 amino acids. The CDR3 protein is CASSIPGQGWIEAFF. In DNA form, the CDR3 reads TGTGCCAGTAGTATCCCTGGACAGGGATGGATTGAAGCTTTCTTT. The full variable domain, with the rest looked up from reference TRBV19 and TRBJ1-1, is DGGITQSPKYLFRKEGQNVTLSCEQNLNHDAMYWYRQDPGQGLRLIYYSQIVNDFQKGDIAEGYSVSREKKESFPLTVTSAQKNPTAFYLCASSIPGQGWIEAFFGQGTRLTVV.

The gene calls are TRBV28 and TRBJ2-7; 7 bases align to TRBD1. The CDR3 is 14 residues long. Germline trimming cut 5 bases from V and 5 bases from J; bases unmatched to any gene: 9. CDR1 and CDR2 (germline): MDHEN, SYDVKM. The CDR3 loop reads CASSPGTVENEQYF. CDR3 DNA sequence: TGTGCCAGCAGTCCTGGGACAGTGGAGAACGAGCAGTACTTC. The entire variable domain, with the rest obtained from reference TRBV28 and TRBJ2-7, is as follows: DVKVTQSSRYLVKRTGEKVFLECVQDMDHENMFWYRQDPGLGLRLIYFSYDVKMKEKGDIPEGYSVSREKKERFSLILESASTNQTSMYLCASSPGTVENEQYFGPGTRLTVT.

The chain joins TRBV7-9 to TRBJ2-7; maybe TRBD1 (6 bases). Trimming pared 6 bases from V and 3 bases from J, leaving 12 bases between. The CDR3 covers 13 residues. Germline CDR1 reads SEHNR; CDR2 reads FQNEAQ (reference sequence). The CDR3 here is CASSYQGLYEQYF. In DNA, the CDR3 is TGTGCCAGCAGTTATCAGGGGCTCTACGAGCAGTACTTC.

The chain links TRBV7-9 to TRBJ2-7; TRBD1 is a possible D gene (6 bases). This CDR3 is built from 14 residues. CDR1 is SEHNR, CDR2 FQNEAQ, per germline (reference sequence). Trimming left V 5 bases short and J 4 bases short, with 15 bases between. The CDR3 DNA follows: TGTGCCAGCAGCCCCCAACAGGGTCCATACGAGCAGTACTTC. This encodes CASSPQQGPYEQYF.

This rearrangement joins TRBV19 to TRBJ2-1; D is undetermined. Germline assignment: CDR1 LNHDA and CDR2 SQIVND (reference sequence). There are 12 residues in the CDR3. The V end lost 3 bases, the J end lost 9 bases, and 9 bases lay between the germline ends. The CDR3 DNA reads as TGTGCCAGTAGTATTGTCCTATCTGAGCAGTTCTTC. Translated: CASSIVLSEQFF.

The CDR3 DNA sequence: TGTGCCAGCAGCGACCAGGGAGTTGCCTACGAGCAGTACTTC. It yields the protein CASSDQGVAYEQYF. The genes are TRBV2 and TRBJ2-7; TRBD1 or TRBD2 may be the D gene (5 bases each). The V gene's germline CDR1 is SNHLY and CDR2 FYNNEI. Trimming shortened V by 6 bases and J by 2 bases, and 14 bases separated the two germline ends. The CDR3 consists of 14 residues.

The CDR3 sequence: CASRNGRDYGYTF. Here the CDR3 DNA reads TGTGCCAGCCGTAACGGACGGGACTATGGCTACACCTTC. The chain has TRBV28 and TRBJ1-2; no clear D gene. Germline-derived CDR1 and CDR2 are MDHEN and SYDVKM. The CDR3 sequence is 13 residues long. The V end was cut by 8 bases, the J end by 3 bases, with 13 bases between.

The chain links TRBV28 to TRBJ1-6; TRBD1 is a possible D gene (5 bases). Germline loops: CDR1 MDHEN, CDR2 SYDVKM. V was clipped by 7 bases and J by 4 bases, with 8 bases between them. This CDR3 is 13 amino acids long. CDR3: CASTGTYNSPLHF. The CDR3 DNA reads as TGTGCCAGCACAGGGACTTATAATTCACCCCTCCACTTT.